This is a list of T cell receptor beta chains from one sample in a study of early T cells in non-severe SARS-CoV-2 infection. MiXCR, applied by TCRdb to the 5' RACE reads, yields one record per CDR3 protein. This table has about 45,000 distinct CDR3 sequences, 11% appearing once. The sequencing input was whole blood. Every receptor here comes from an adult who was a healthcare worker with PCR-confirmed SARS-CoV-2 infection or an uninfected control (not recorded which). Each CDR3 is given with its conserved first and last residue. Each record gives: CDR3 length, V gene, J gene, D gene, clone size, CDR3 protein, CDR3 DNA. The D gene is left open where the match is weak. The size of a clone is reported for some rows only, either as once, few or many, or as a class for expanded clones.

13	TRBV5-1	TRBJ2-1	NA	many	CASSLPESNEQFF	TGCGCCAGCAGCTTGCCCGAATCCAATGAGCAGTTCTTC
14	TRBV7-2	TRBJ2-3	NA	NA	CASSLVGSTDTQYF	TGTGCCAGCAGCTTAGTGGGTAGCACAGATACGCAGTATTTT
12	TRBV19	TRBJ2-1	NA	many	CASSAAAGPQFF	TGTGCCAGTAGTGCCGCAGCGGGCCCTCAGTTCTTC
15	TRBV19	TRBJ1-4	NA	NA	CASSLRPYQGEKLFF	TGTGCCAGTAGTCTCAGACCTTACCAGGGAGAAAAACTGTTTTTT
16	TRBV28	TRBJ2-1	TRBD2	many	CASRFPTSGTYNEQFF	TGTGCCAGCCGATTCCCTACTAGCGGTACCTACAATGAGCAGTTCTTC
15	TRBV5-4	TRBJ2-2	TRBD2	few	CASSFPSGRIGELFF	TGTGCCAGCAGCTTCCCTAGCGGGAGAATCGGGGAGCTGTTTTTT
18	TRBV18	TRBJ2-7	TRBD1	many	CASSPRRGTLGSSYEQYF	TGTGCCAGCTCACCACGCAGGGGGACACTCGGAAGCTCCTACGAGCAGTACTTC
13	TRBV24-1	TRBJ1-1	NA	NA	CATQGTMNTEAFF	TGTGCCACCCAGGGGACAATGAACACTGAAGCTTTCTTT
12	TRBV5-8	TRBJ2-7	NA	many	CASSLDDYEQYF	TGTGCCAGCAGCTTGGATGACTACGAGCAGTACTTC
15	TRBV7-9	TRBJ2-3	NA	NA	CASSLGSGTTDTQYF	TGTGCCAGCAGCTTAGGATCCGGGACCACAGATACGCAGTATTTT
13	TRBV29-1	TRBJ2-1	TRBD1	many	CSADRGPYNEQFF	TGCAGCGCAGACAGGGGCCCCTACAATGAGCAGTTCTTC
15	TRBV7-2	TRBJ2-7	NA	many	CASSAAAGHSYEQYF	TGTGCCAGCAGCGCCGCGGCAGGGCATTCCTACGAGCAGTACTTC
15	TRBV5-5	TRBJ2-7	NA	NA	CASSLVSDGPYKQYF	TGTGCCAGCAGCTTGGTCTCGGACGGGCCCTACAAGCAGTACTTC
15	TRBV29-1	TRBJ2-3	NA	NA	CSVIARERTTDTQYF	TGCAGCGTTATAGCACGGGAGAGGACCACAGATACGCAGTATTTT
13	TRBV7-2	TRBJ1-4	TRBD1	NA	CASRQGGVEKLFF	TGTGCCAGCAGGCAGGGGGGTGTTGAAAAACTGTTTTTT
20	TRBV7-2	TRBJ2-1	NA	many	CASSFTLQGVGGGMGNEQFF	TGTGCCAGCAGTTTCACCCTACAGGGCGTTGGCGGGGGCATGGGAAATGAGCAGTTCTTC
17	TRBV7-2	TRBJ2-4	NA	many	CASSLEAGGRTKNIQYF	TGTGCCAGCAGCTTAGAAGCCGGGGGTCGAACCAAAAACATTCAGTACTTC
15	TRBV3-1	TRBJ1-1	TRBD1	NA	CASSFRDSPNTEAFF	TGTGCCAGCAGCTTCCGGGACAGCCCGAACACTGAAGCTTTCTTC
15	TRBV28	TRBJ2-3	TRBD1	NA	CASRDRGLSTDTQYF	TGTGCCAGCAGGGACAGGGGGCTGAGCACAGATACGCAGTATTTT
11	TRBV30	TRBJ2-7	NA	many	CAWSVRSEQYF	TGTGCCTGGAGTGTACGGTCCGAGCAGTACTTC
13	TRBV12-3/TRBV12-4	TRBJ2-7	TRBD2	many	CASASGSGRAQYF	TGTGCCAGCGCGAGCGGGAGTGGAAGGGCGCAGTACTTC
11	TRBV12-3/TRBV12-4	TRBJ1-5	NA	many	CASSLNQPQHF	TGTGCCAGCAGTCTAAATCAGCCCCAGCATTTT
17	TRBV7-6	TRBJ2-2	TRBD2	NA	CASSLVGEGSYTGELFF	TGTGCCAGCAGCTTAGTCGGGGAGGGATCGTACACCGGGGAGCTGTTTTTT
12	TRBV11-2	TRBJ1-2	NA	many	CASSPQGGGYTF	TGTGCCAGCAGCCCGCAGGGCGGGGGCTACACCTTC
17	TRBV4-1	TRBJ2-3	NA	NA	CASSQDGGGPRTDTQYF	TGCGCCAGCAGCCAAGATGGTGGGGGCCCCCGCACAGATACGCAGTATTTT
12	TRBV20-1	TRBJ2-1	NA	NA	CSALELQGEQFF	TGCAGTGCCTTGGAACTACAGGGTGAGCAGTTCTTC
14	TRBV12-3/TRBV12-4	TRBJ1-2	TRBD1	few	CASRYRGESYGYTF	TGTGCCAGCAGGTACAGGGGGGAGAGCTATGGCTACACCTTC
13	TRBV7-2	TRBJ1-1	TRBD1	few	CASRRGQASEAFF	TGTGCCAGCAGACGCGGACAGGCTTCTGAAGCTTTCTTT